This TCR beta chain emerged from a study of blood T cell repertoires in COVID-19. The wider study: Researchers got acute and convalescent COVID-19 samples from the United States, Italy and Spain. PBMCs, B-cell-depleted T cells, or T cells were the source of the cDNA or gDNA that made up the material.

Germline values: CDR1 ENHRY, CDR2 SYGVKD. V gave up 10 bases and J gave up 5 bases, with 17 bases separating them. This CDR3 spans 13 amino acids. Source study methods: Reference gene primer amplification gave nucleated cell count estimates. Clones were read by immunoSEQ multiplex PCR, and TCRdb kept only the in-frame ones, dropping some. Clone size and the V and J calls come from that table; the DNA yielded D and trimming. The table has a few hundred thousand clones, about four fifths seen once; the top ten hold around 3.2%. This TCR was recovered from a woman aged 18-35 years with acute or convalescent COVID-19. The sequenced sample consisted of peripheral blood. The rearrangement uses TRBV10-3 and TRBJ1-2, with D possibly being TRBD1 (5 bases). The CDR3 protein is CASRKTDTYGYTF. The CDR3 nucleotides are TGTGCCAGCCGAAAGACAGATACTTATGGCTACACCTTC.